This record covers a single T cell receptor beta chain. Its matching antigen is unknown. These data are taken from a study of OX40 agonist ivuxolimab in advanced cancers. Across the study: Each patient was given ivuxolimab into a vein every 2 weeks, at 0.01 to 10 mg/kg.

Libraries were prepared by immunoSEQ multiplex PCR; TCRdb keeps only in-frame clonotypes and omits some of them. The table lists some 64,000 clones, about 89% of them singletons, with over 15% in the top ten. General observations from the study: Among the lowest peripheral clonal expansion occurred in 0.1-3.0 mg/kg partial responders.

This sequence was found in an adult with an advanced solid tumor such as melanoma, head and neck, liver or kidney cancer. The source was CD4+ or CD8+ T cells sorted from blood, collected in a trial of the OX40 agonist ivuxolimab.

The CDR3, as DNA: TGTGCCAGCCCCGGGTCGGGGATAGATACGCAGTATTTT. Protein product: CASPGSGIDTQYF. The J gene is TRBJ2-3, the V gene TRBV5-4; D perhaps matches TRBD2 (5 bases). The CDR3 has 13 amino acids. The V and J ends lost 7 bases and 5 bases respectively, with 14 bases between them. Germline V gives CDR1 SGHNT, CDR2 YYREEE (reference sequence).